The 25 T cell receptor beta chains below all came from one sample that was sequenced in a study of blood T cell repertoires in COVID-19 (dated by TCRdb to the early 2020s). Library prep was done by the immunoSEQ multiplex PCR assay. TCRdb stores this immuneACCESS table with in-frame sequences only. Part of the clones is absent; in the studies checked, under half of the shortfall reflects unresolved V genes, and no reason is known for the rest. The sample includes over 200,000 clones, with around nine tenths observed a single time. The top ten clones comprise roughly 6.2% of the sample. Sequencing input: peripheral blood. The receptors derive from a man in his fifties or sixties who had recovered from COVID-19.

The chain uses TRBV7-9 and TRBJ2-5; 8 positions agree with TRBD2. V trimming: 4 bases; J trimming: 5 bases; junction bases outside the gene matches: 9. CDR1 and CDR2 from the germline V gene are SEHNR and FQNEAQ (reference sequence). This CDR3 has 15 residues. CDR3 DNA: TGTGCCAGCAGCTCGGGAGGGGGGCAGGTGGAGACCCAGTACTTC. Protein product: CASSSGGGQVETQYF. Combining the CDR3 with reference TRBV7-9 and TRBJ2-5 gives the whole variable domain DTGVSQNPRHKITKRGQNVTFRCDPISEHNRLYWYRQTLGQGPEFLTYFQNEAQLEKSRLLSDRFSAERPKGSFSTLEIQRTEQGDSAMYLCASSSGGGQVETQYFGPGTRLLVL.

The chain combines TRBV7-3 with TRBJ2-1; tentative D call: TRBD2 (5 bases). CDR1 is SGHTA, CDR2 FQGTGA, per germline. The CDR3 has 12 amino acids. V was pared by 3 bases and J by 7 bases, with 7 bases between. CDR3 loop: CASSFGLNEQFF. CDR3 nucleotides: TGTGCCAGCAGCTTCGGACTTAATGAGCAGTTCTTC. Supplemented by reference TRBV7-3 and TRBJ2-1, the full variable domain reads GAGVSQTPSNKVTEKGKYVELRCDPISGHTALYWYRQSLGQGPEFLIYFQGTGAADDSGLPNDRFFAVRPEGSVSTLKIQRTERGDSAVYLCASSFGLNEQFFGPGTRLTVL.

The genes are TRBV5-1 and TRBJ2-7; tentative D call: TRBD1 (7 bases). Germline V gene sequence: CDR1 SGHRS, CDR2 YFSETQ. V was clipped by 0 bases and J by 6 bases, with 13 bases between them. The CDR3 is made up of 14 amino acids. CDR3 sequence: CASSLEGARGEQYF. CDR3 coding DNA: TGCGCCAGCAGCTTGGAGGGGGCGCGGGGCGAGCAGTACTTC.

CDR3 nucleotide sequence: TGTGCCTGTCGGACAGGGGATTATAGCAATCAGCCCCAGCATTTT. It specifies CACRTGDYSNQPQHF. The V gene is TRBV30, the J gene TRBJ1-5, with 9 bases identical to TRBD1. Germline trimming cut 6 bases from V and 0 bases from J; bases unmatched to any gene: 6. The CDR3 contains 15 residues. Germline V gives CDR1 GTSNPN, CDR2 SVGIG (reference sequence).

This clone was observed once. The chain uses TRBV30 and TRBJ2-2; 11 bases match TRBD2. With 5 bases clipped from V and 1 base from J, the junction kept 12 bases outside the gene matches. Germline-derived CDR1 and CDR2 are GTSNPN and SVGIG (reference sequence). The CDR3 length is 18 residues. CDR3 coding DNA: TGTGCCTGGGGGGGGCCCGGGACTAGCGGAGTGAACACCGGGGAGCTGTTTTTT. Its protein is CAWGGPGTSGVNTGELFF.

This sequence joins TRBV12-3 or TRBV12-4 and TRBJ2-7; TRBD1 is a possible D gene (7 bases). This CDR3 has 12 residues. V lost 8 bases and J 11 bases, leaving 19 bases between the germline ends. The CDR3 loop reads CASDKEGAGKYF. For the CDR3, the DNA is TGTGCCAGCGACAAGGAGGGGGCAGGGAAGTACTTC.

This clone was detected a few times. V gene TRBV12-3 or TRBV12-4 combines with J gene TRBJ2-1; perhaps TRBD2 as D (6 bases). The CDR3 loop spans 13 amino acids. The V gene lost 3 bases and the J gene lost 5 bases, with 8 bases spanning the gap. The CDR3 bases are TGTGCCAGCAGTTTTGGAGGGAACAATGAGCAGTTCTTC. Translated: CASSFGGNNEQFF.

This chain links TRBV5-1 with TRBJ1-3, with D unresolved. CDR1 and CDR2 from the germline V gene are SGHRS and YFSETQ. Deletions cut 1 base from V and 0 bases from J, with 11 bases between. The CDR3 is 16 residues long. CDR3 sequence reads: CASSLISGISGNTIYF. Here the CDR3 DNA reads TGCGCCAGCAGCTTGATTTCGGGGATCTCTGGAAACACCATATATTTT. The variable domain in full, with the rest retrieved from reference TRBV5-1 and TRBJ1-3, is KAGVTQTPRYLIKTRGQQVTLSCSPISGHRSVSWYQQTPGQGLQFLFEYFSETQRNKGNFPGRFSGRQFSNSRSEMNVSTLELGDSALYLCASSLISGISGNTIYFGEGSWLTVV.

CDR3 sequence: CAISGAADNSPLHF. CDR3 bases: TGTGCCATCAGTGGGGCAGCAGATAATTCACCCCTCCACTTT. The chain employs TRBV10-3 and TRBJ1-6; D is unclear. Germline V CDR1 and CDR2: ENHRY, SYGVKD. This CDR3 contains 14 residues. Trimming removed 4 bases at V and 5 bases at J, with 9 bases between.

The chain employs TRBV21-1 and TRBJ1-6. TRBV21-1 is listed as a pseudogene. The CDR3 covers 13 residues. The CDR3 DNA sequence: TGTGCCTCCTACACAAGGCGCGGATCACCCCTCCACTTT. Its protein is CASYTRRGSPLHF.

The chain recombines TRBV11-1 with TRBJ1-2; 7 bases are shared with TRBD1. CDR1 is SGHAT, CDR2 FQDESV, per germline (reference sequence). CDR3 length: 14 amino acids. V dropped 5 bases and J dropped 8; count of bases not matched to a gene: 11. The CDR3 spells CASSRTGAPGGYTF. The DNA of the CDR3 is TGTGCCAGCAGCCGAACAGGGGCGCCGGGCGGCTACACCTTC.

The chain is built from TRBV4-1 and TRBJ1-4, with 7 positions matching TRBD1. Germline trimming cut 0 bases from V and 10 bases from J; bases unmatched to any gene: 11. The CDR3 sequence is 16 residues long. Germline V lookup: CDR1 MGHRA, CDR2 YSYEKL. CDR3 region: CASSQDGAGGSGKLFF. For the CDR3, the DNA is TGCGCCAGCAGCCAAGATGGGGCAGGGGGATCAGGAAAACTGTTTTTT.

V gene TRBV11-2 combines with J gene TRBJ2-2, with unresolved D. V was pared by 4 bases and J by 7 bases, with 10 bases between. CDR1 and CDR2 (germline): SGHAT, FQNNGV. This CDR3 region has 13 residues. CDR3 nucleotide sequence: TGTGCCAGCAGCTATGGTCTCGGCGGGGAGCTGTTTTTT. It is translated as CASSYGLGGELFF.

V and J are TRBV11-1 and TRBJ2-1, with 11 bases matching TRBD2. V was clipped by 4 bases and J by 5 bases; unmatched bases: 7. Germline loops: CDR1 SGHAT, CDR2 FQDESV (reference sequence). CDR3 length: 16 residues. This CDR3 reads CASSSRLAGGNNEQFF. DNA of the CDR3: TGTGCCAGCAGCTCCCGCCTAGCGGGGGGTAACAATGAGCAGTTCTTC.

The chain's CDR3 is CASSYDRGLGELFF. The CDR3 region has the DNA TGTGCCAGCAGCTACGACAGGGGGCTTGGGGAGCTGTTTTTT. The chain joins TRBV3-1 (or the pseudogene TRBV3-2) to TRBJ2-2; 10 nucleotides agree with TRBD1. Germline loops: CDR1 LGHDT, CDR2 YNNKEL (reference sequence). There are 14 residues in the CDR3. The V and J ends lost 5 bases and 8 bases, in that order; junction bases with no gene match: 5.

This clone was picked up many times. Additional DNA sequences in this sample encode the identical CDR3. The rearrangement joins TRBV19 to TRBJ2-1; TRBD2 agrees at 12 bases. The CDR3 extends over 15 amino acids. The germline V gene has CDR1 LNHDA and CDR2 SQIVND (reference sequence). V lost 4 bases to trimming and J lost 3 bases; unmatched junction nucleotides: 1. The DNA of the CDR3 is TGTGCCAGTAGTACGACTAGCGGGAGCTACAATGAGCAGTTCTTC. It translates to CASSTTSGSYNEQFF.

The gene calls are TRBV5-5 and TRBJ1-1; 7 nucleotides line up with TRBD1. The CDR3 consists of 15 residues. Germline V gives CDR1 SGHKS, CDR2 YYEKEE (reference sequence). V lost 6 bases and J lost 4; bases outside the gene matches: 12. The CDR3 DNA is TGTGCCAGCAACCTCGAGGGGGCCTTGGGCACTGAAGCTTTCTTT. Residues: CASNLEGALGTEAFF.

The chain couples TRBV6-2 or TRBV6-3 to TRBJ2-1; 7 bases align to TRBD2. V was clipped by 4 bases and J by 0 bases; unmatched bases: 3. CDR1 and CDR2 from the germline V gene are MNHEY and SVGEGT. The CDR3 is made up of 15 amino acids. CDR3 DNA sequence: TGTGCCAGCAGTTCCAGGGAGGGCTCCTACAATGAGCAGTTCTTC. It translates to CASSSREGSYNEQFF.

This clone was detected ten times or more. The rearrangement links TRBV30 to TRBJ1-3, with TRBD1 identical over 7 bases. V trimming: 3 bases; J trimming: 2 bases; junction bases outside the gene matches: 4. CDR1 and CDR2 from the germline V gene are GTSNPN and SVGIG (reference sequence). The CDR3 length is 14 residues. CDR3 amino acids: CAWRTQGAGNTIYF. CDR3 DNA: TGTGCCTGGAGAACGCAGGGGGCTGGAAACACCATATATTTT.

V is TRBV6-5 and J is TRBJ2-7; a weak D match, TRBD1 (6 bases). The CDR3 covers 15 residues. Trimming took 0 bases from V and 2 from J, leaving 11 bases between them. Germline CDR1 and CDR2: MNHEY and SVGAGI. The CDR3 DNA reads TGTGCCAGCAGTTACTCGACGGCAGGGGCCTACGAGCAGTACTTC. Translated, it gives CASSYSTAGAYEQYF.

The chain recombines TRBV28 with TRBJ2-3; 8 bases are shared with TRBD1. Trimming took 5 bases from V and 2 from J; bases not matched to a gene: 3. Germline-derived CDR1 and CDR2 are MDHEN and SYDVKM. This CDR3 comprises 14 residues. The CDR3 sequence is CASSKTGATDTQYF. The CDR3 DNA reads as TGTGCCAGCAGTAAGACAGGGGCCACAGATACGCAGTATTTT.

CDR3: CASSLYSGGNTEAFF. The CDR3 DNA follows: TGTGCCAGCAGCTTATATTCAGGAGGGAACACTGAAGCTTTCTTT. The chain joins TRBV11-2 to TRBJ1-1; unclear D gene. Germline V lookup: CDR1 SGHAT, CDR2 FQNNGV. The V and J ends lost 2 bases and 1 base respectively, with 11 bases between them. CDR3 length equals 15 residues.

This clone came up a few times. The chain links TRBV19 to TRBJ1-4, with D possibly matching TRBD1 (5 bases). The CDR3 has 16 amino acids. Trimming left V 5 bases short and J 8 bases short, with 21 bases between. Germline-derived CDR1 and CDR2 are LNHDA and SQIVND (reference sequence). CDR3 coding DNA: TGTGCCAGTAGTCCGGAGGGGCAAGGCGGCGGAGAAAAACTGTTTTTT. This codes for CASSPEGQGGGEKLFF.

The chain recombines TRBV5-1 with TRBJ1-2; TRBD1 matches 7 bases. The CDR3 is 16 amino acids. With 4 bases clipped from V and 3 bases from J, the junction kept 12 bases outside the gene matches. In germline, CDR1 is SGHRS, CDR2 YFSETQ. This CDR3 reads CASSPGGGGNYYGYTF. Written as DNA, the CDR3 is TGCGCCAGCAGCCCCGGTGGAGGGGGCAATTACTATGGCTACACCTTC.

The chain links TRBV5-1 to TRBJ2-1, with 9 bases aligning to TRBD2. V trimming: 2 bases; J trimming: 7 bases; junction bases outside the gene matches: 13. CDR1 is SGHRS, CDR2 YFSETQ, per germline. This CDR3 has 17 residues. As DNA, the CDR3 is TGCGCCAGCAGCTTAACGCGGCCAGCGGGAGGTTGGAATGAGCAGTTCTTC. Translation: CASSLTRPAGGWNEQFF.